This T cell receptor beta chain is from a study of T cells in Graves' hyperthyroidism and ophthalmopathy. This clonotype was counted between two and nine times. The TCR beta CDR3 regions underwent amplification using RNA transcripts as the source. The primer set for the first-round RT-PCR of the TCR CDR3 was HTBI. TCRdb reprocessed the multiplex PCR reads with MiXCR, giving one entry per CDR3 protein. The sample yields 490,000 or so distinct CDR3 sequences, approximately 22% seen once. Duration under 3 months, a NOSPECS grade of at least 4, and a Clinical Activity Score of at least 3 characterized the ophthalmopathy patients. V was trimmed by 4 bases and J by 7 bases, leaving 20 bases between them. The CDR3 is made up of 16 amino acids. The germline V gene encodes CDR1 SGHRS and CDR2 YFSETQ.

The source is a woman aged 70-85 years with Graves' ophthalmopathy. Sequenced input: blood. The chain is built from TRBV5-1 and TRBJ1-4, with a weak D call TRBD1 (5 bases). CDR3: CASSLGAEPGTEKLFF. The CDR3 DNA is TGCGCCAGCAGCCTAGGGGCTGAGCCCGGAACTGAAAAACTGTTTTTT.